These 8 T cell receptor beta chains came from one sample sequenced in a study of identical twins. TCRdb used MiXCR to reprocess the 5' RACE reads, holding one entry per CDR3 protein. The table has under 450,000 distinct CDR3 sequences, under 20% seen once. The sample consisted of naive T cells sorted from blood. The source of these receptors is a man aged 50 or older in good health.

There are many counts of this clonotype. V and J are TRBV27 and TRBJ2-3; 7 bases agree with TRBD1. The CDR3 sequence is 13 residues long. The germline V gene encodes CDR1 MNHEY and CDR2 SMNVEV (reference sequence). V was pared by 7 bases and J by 2 bases, with 3 bases of the junction left unmatched. The chain's CDR3 is CASTGGFTDTQYF. CDR3 nucleotide sequence: TGTGCCAGCACAGGGGGTTTCACAGATACGCAGTATTTT.

This clonotype occurred many times. This sequence joins TRBV6-5 and TRBJ1-2, with 8 bases identical to TRBD1. With 4 bases clipped from V and 8 bases from J, the junction kept 12 bases outside the gene matches. The germline V gene has CDR1 MNHEY and CDR2 SVGAGI. CDR3 size: 15 residues. CDR3: CASSLTGVPSVGYTF. As DNA, the CDR3 is TGTGCCAGCAGTTTGACAGGGGTTCCCAGTGTGGGCTACACCTTC.

The chain links TRBV7-2 to TRBJ2-3; TRBD1 matches at 11 bases. The CDR3 extends over 16 amino acids. V trimming: 3 bases; J trimming: 2 bases; junction bases outside the gene matches: 4. Germline V gene sequence: CDR1 SGHTA, CDR2 FQGNSA. The CDR3 loop is CASSLWTGGYTDTQYF. The CDR3 nucleotides are TGTGCCAGCAGCTTGTGGACAGGGGGCTACACAGATACGCAGTATTTT.

This clonotype was detected only once. The gene calls are TRBV7-2 and TRBJ1-5; D call uncertain. Trimming left V 5 bases short and J 4 bases short, with 15 bases between. The CDR3 is 15 amino acids. Germline assignment: CDR1 SGHTA and CDR2 FQGNSA. The CDR3, as DNA: TGTGCCAGCAGCCCTAAGGGTTCCGCGAATCAGCCCCAGCATTTT. It encodes CASSPKGSANQPQHF.

This rearrangement joins TRBV11-1 to TRBJ1-2; TRBD1 matches 8 bases. V was pared by 5 bases and J by 3 bases, with 5 bases of the junction left unmatched. The CDR3 extends over 14 amino acids. Germline V gene sequence: CDR1 SGHAT, CDR2 FQDESV (reference sequence). The CDR3 DNA is TGTGCCAGCAGCCCGCAGACAGGGGACTATGGCTACACCTTC. It translates to CASSPQTGDYGYTF.

The chain has TRBV30 and TRBJ2-7; 7 positions match TRBD2. The CDR3 totals 14 residues. Germline CDR1 GTSNPN, CDR2 SVGIG (reference sequence). J was trimmed by 0 bases and V by 0 bases; bases with no gene match: 2. The CDR3 reads CAWSVGGSSYEQYF. The CDR3 bases are TGTGCCTGGAGTGTAGGCGGGAGCTCCTACGAGCAGTACTTC.

This clonotype was observed many times. The chain is built from TRBV20-1 and TRBJ2-3; 8 bases align to TRBD1. Germline CDR1 is DFQATT and CDR2 is SNEGSKA (reference sequence). V gave up 4 bases and J gave up 0 bases; unmatched junction bases: 6. The CDR3 runs to 15 residues. CDR3 nucleotides: TGCAGTGCTATAGACAGGGGTTCGAGCACAGATACGCAGTATTTT. Its translation is CSAIDRGSSTDTQYF.

This clonotype came up a few times. The chain combines TRBV29-1 with TRBJ2-6, with unresolved D. V shed 4 bases and J shed 2 bases, with 3 bases lying between them. The CDR3 loop spans 12 amino acids. Germline CDR1 SQVTM, CDR2 ANQGSEA. For the CDR3, the DNA is TGCAGCGTTGTGGCTGGGGCCAACGTCCTGACTTTC. Protein product: CSVVAGANVLTF. Full variable domain (remainder filled in from reference TRBV29-1 and TRBJ2-6): SAVISQKPSRDICQRGTSLTIQCQVDSQVTMMFWYRQQPGQSLTLIATANQGSEATYESGFVIDKFPISRPNLTFSTLTVSNMSPEDSSIYLCSVVAGANVLTFGAGSRLTVL.